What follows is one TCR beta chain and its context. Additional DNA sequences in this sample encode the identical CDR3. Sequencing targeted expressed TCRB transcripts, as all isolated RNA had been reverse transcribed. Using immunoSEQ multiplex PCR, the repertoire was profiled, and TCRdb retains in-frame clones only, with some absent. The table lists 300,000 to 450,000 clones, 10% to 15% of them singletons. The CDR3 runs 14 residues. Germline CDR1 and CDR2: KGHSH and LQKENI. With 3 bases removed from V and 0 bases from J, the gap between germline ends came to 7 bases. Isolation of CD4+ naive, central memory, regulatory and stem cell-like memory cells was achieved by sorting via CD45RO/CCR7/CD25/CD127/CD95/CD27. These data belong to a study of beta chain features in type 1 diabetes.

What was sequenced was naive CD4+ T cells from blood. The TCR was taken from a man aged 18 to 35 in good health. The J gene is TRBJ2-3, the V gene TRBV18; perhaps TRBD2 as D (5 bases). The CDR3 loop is CASSPTGSTDTQYF. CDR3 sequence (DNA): TGTGCCAGCTCACCGACGGGGAGCACAGATACGCAGTATTTT.